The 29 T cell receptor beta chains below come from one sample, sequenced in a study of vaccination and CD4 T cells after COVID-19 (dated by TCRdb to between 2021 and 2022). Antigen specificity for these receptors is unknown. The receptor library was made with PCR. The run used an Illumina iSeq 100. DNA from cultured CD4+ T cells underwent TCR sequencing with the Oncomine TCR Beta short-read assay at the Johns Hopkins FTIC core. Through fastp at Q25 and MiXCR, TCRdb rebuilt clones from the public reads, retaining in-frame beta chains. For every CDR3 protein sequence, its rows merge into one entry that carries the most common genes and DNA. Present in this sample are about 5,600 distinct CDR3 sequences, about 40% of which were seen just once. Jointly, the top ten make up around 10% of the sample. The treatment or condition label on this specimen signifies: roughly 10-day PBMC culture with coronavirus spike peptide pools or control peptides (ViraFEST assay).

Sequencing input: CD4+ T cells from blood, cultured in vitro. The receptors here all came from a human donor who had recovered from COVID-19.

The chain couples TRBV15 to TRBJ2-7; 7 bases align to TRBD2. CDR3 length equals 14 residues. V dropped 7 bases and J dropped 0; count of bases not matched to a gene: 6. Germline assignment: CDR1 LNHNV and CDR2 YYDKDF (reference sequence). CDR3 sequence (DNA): TGTGCCACCAACAATGGGGGGGACTCCTACGAGCAGTACTTC. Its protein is CATNNGGDSYEQYF.

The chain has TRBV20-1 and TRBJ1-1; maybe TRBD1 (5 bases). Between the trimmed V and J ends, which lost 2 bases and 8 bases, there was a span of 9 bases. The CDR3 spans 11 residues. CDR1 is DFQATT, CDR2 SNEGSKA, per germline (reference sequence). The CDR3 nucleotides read TGCAGTGCTAGAAGAGGGGAGGAAGCTTTCTTT. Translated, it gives CSARRGEEAFF.

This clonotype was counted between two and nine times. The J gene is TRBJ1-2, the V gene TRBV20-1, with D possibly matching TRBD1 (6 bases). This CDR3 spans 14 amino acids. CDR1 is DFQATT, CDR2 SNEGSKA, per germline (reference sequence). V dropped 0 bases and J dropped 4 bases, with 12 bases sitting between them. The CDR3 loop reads CSARDGQGFYGYTF. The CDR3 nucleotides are TGCAGTGCTAGAGATGGGCAGGGGTTCTATGGCTACACCTTC.

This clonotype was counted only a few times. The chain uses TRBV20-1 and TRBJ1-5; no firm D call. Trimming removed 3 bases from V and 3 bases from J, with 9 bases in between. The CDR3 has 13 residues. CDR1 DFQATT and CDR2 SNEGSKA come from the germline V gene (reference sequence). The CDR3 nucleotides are TGCAGTGCTAGCATGGCATTCAATCAGCCCCAGCATTTT. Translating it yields CSASMAFNQPQHF.

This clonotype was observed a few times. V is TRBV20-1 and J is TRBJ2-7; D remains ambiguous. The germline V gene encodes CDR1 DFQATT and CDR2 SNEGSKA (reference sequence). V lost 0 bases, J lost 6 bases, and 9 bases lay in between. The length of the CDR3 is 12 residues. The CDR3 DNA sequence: TGCAGTGCTAGAGACGAGATCCCCGAGCAGTACTTC. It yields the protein CSARDEIPEQYF.

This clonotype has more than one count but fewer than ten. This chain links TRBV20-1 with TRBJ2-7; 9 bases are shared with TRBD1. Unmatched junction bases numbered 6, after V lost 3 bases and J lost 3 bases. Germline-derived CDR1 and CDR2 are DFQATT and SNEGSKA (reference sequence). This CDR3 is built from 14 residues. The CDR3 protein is CSASRDRAFYEQYF. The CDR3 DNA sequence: TGCAGTGCTAGCCGGGACAGGGCTTTCTACGAGCAGTACTTC.

CDR3 protein: CASSPRGATYEQYF. In DNA, the CDR3 is TGTGCCAGCAGCCCCCGTGGAGCTACCTACGAGCAGTACTTC. The chain couples TRBV11-3 to TRBJ2-7; D not resolved. With 5 bases removed from V and 2 bases from J, the gap between germline ends came to 13 bases. Germline CDR1 reads SGHNT; CDR2 reads YENEEA. This CDR3 has 14 residues.

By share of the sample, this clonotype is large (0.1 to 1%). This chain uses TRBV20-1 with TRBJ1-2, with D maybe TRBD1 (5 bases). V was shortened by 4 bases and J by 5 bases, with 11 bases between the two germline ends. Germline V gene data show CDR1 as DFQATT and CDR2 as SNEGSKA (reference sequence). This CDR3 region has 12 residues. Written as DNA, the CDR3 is TGCAGTGCTATGGGGCCCAGGTATGGCTACACCTTC. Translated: CSAMGPRYGYTF.

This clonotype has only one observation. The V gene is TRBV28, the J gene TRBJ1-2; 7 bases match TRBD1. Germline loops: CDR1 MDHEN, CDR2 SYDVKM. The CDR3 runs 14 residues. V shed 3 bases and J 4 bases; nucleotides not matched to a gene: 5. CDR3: CASSLPGTAYGYTF. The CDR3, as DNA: TGTGCCAGCAGTTTGCCCGGGACAGCCTATGGCTACACCTTC.

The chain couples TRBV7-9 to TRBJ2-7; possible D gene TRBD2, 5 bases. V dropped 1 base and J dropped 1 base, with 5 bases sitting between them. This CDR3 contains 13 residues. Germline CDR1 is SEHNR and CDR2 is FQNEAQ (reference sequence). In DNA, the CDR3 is TGTGCCAGCAGCTTAGGGGAGTCCTACGAGCAGTACTTC. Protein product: CASSLGESYEQYF.

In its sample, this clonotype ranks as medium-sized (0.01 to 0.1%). CDR3 in DNA: TGCAGTGCTAGCCTTCAGGGACGTGGCTACACCTTC. As protein: CSASLQGRGYTF. The V and J genes are TRBV20-1 and TRBJ1-2, with D perhaps TRBD1 (5 bases). Germline V gene data show CDR1 as DFQATT and CDR2 as SNEGSKA (reference sequence). The CDR3 loop spans 12 amino acids. V was shortened by 3 bases and J by 7 bases, with 12 bases between the two germline ends.

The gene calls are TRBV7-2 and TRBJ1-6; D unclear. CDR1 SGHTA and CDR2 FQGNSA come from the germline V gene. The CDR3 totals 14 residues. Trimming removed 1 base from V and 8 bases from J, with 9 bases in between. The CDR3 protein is CASSLGTADSPLHF. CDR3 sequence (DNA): TGTGCCAGCAGCTTAGGGACCGCAGATTCACCCCTCCACTTT.

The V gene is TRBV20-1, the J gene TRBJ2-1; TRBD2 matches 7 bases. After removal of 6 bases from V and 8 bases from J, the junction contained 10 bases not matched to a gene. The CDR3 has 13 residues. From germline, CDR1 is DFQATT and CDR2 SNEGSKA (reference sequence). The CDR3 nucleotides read TGCAGTGCGACCGGGACTACCTGGGATGAGCAGTTCTTC. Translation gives CSATGTTWDEQFF.

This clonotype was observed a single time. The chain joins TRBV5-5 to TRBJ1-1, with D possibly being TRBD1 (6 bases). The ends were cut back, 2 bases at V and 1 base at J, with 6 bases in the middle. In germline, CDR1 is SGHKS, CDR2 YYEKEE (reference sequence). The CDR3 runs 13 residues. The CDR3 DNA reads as TGTGCCAGCAGCTTACAGGGGAACACTGAAGCTTTCTTT. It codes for CASSLQGNTEAFF.

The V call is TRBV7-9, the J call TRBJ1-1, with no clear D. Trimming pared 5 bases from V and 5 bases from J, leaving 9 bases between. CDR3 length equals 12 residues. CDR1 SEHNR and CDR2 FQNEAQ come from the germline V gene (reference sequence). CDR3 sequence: CASSPRRTEAFF. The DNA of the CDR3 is TGTGCCAGCAGCCCCCGCCGAACTGAAGCTTTCTTT.

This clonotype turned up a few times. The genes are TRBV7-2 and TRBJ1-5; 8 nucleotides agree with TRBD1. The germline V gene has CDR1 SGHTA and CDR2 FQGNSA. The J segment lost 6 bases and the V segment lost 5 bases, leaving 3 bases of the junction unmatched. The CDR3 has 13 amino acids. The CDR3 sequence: CASSVTGAQPQHF. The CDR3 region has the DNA TGTGCCAGCAGCGTGACAGGGGCTCAGCCCCAGCATTTT.

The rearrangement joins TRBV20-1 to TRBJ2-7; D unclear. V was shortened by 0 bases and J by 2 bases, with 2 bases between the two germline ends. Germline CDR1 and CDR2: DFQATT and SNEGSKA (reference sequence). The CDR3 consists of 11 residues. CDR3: CSARDPYEQYF. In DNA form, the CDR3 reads TGCAGTGCTAGAGACCCCTACGAGCAGTACTTC.

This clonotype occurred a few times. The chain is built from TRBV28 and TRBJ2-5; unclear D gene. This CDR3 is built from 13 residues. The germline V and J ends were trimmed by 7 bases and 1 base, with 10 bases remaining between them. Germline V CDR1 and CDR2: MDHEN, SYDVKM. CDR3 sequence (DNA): TGTGCCAGCAAGGAGTGGGGCCAAGAGACCCAGTACTTC. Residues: CASKEWGQETQYF.

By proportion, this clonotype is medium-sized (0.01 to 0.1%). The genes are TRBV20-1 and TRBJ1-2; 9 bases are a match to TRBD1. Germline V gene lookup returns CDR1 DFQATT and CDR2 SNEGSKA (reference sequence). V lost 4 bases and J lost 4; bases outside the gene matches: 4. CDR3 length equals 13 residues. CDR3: CSAIEQGAYGYTF. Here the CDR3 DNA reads TGCAGTGCTATTGAACAGGGGGCCTATGGCTACACCTTC.

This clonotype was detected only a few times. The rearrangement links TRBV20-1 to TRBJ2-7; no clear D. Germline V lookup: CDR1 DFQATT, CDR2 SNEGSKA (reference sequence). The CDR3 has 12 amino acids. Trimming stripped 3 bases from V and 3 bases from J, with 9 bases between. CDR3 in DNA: TGCAGTGCTAGGCGCGATTTCTACGAGCAGTACTTC. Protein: CSARRDFYEQYF.

CDR3 sequence: CASSSGTEDSPLHF. The CDR3 bases are TGTGCCAGCAGTTCCGGGACAGAGGATTCACCCCTCCACTTT. The rearrangement joins TRBV28 to TRBJ1-6, with 7 bases matching TRBD1. Germline values: CDR1 MDHEN, CDR2 SYDVKM. CDR3 length: 14 amino acids. Trimming at V came to 4 bases and at J to 8 bases, leaving 5 bases not matched to a gene.

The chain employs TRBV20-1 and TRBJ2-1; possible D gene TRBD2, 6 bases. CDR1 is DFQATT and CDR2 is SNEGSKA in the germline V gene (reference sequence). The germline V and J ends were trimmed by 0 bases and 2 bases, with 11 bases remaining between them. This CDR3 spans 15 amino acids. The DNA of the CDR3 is TGCAGTGCTAGAGATCGTTTAGCGGCCTACAATGAGCAGTTCTTC. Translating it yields CSARDRLAAYNEQFF.

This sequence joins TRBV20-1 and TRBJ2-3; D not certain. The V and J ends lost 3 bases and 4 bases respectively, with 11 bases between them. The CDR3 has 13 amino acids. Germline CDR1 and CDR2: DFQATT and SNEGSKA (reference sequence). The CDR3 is CSASASVPDTQYF. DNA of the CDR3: TGCAGTGCTAGCGCCTCGGTACCAGATACGCAGTATTTT.

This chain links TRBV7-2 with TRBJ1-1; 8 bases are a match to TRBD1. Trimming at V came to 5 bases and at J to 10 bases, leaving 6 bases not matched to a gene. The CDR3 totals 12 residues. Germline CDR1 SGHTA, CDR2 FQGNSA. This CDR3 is CASSPDRDPAFF. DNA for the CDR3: TGTGCCAGCAGCCCGGACAGGGATCCAGCTTTCTTT.

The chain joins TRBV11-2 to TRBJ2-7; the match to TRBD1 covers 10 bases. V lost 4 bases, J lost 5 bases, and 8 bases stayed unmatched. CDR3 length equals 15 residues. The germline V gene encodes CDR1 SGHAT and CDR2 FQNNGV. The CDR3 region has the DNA TGTGCCAGCAGCTCTACACTTGACAGGGGGCACGAGCAGTACTTC. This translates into CASSSTLDRGHEQYF.

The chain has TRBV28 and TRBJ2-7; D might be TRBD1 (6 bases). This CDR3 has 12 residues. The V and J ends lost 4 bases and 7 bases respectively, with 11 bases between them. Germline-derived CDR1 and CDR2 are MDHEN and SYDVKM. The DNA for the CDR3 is TGTGCCAGCAGTTACAGGGTTAGGGAGCAGTACTTC. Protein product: CASSYRVREQYF.

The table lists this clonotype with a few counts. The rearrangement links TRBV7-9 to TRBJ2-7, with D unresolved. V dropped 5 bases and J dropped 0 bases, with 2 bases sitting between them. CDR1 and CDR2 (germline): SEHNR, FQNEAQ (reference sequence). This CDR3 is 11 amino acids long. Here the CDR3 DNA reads TGTGCCAGCAGCCCCTCCTACGAGCAGTACTTC. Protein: CASSPSYEQYF.

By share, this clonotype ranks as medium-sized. For the CDR3, the DNA is TGCAGTGCTAGCAGTTACGAGCAGTACTTC. It yields the protein CSASSYEQYF. The chain uses TRBV20-1 and TRBJ2-7; D call uncertain. The germline V gene encodes CDR1 DFQATT and CDR2 SNEGSKA (reference sequence). V was shortened by 3 bases and J by 4 bases, with 4 bases between the two germline ends. The CDR3 extends over 10 amino acids.

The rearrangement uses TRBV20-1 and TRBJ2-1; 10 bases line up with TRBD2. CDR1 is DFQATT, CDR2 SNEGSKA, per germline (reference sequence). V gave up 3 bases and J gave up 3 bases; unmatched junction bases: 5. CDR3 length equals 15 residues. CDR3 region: CSARPSGSLYNEQFF. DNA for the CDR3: TGCAGTGCTAGGCCTAGCGGGAGTCTCTACAATGAGCAGTTCTTC.